This TCR beta chain was observed in a study of identical twins. One entry per CDR3 protein results from TCRdb running MiXCR on the 5' RACE reads. The table has 600,000 to 700,000 distinct CDR3 sequences, approximately 22% seen once; the top ten hold roughly 4.3%. As concerns this clonotype: Its antigen is unidentified.

Overall study results and limits: Interpretation of the results relied on cross-sectional statistical analysis and not on following the same donors. Researchers reported excess low generation probability among twin-shared out-of-frame alpha sequences.

This CDR3 contains 12 residues. CDR1 and CDR2 (germline): MNHEY, SVGAGI. V lost 1 base to trimming and J lost 7 bases, with 4 bases between them. These data were also filed under a second study, of T cells expressing NK-cell markers. That report adds: A range of about 1.0-7.0% of CD8+ T cells consisted of dominant NKG2C+ clonotypes in 5 to 7 donors. The same clonotypes also predominated in the CD3+CD56-NKG2C+ fraction of four donors.

The sequence was collected from a woman younger than 30 in good health. The rearrangement joins TRBV6-5 to TRBJ2-2; D uncertain. Sequencing used PBMCs. CDR3 residues: CASSYFRGELFF. CDR3 in DNA: TGTGCCAGCAGTTACTTTCGCGGGGAGCTGTTTTTT.